This TCR beta chain was identified in a study of vaccination effects on CD4 cells after COVID-19. Having been cultured for roughly 11 days, the cells underwent CD4+ T cell isolation. Germline CDR1 reads SGHTA; CDR2 reads FQGTGA. This CDR3 contains 14 residues. V was pared by 0 bases and J by 5 bases, with 7 bases between. A remark on this clone: The antigen is not known.

Using immunoSEQ multiplex PCR, the repertoire was profiled, and TCRdb retains in-frame clones only, with some absent. The table includes 50,000 to 70,000 clones, under 80% detected once. The TCR originated in a human donor who had a prior SARS-CoV-2 infection. The genes are TRBV7-3 and TRBJ2-2; unclear D gene. This specimen was CD4+ T cells from PBMCs cultured without peptide, taken before COVID-19 vaccination. This CDR3 is CASSLTPQTGELFF. The CDR3 DNA reads as TGTGCCAGCAGCTTAACCCCTCAGACCGGGGAGCTGTTTTTT.